A selection of T cell receptor beta chains follows, all from one sample in a study of T cells in Graves' hyperthyroidism and ophthalmopathy. One entry per CDR3 protein, called by TCRdb with MiXCR from the multiplex PCR reads. The table shows a few hundred thousand distinct CDR3 sequences, with roughly 15% occurring only once. Material: blood. All receptors derive from a woman aged 40 to 50 with Graves' ophthalmopathy. CDR3s include the opening cysteine and the closing phenylalanine or tryptophan. The order of the fields is J gene, V gene, CDR3 protein.

>TRBJ2-2|TRBV3-1
CASSQDGTYTGELFF
>TRBJ1-6|TRBV6-1
CASTRHQDRINSPLHF
>TRBJ2-2|TRBV7-9
CASSFGVANTGELFF
>TRBJ1-5|TRBV10-3
CAISDLGNSNQPQHF
>TRBJ2-1|TRBV28
CASSLAGHNNEQFF
>TRBJ1-5|TRBV20-1
CSARDWREINQPQHF
>TRBJ1-2|TRBV20-1
CSAKGQQRAGYTF
>TRBJ1-5|TRBV28
CATGAPSDNQPQHF
>TRBJ2-2|TRBV27
CASKKTSGYNTGELFF
>TRBJ1-1|TRBV5-6
CASSLRDRGTEAFF
>TRBJ2-3|TRBV20-1
CSARDGQGARGTQYF
>TRBJ1-5|TRBV9
CASSKQGANNQPQHF
>TRBJ1-3|TRBV7-2
CASSPGQGKYTIYF
>TRBJ2-7|TRBV7-8
CASSLLGRGAGGQYF
>TRBJ1-6|TRBV7-8
CASSLGFHYNSPLHF
>TRBJ2-3|TRBV5-1
CASSLVGLEPDTQYF
>TRBJ2-2|TRBV7-9
CASRPQGRNTGELFF
>TRBJ2-3|TRBV27
CASSQRIYTDTQYF
>TRBJ1-2|TRBV6-5
CASSYVEGLGYGYTF
>TRBJ1-2|TRBV11-2
CASSLSRLRPIGYTF
>TRBJ1-1|TRBV20-1
CSASRKTEAFF
>TRBJ2-3|TRBV6-5
CASSYSMEDTQYF
>TRBJ1-1|TRBV14
CASSQAPGGTEAFF
>TRBJ1-5|TRBV7-2
CASSLTSRSNQPQHF